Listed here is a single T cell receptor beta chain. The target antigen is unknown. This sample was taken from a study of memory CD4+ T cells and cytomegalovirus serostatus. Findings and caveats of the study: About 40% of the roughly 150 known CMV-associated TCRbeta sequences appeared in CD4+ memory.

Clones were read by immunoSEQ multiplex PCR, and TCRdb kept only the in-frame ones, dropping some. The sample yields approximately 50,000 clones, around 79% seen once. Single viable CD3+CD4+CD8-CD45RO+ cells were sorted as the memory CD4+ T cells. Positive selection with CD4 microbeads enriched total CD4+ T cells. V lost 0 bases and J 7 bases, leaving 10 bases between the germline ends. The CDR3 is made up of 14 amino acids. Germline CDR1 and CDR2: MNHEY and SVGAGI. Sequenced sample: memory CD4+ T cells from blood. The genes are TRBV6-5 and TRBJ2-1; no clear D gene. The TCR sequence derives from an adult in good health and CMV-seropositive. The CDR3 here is CASSYSFSENEQFF. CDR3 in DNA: TGTGCCAGCAGTTACTCGTTTTCCGAGAATGAGCAGTTCTTC.